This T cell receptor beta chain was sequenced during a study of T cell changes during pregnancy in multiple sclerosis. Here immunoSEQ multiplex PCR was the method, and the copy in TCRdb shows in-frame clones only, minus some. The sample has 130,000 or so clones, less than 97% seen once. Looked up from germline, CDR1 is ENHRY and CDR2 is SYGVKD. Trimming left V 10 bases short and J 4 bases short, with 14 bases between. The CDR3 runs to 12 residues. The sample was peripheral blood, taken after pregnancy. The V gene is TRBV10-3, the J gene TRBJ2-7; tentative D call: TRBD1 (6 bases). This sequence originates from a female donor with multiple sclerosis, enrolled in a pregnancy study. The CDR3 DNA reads TGTGCCACAGAACGGACAGCTTACGAGCAGTACTTC. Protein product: CATERTAYEQYF.